A selection of T cell receptor beta chains follows, all from one sample in a study of cytomegalovirus exposure and HLA in healthy donors. Data came from immunoSEQ multiplex PCR; TCRdb stores just in-frame clones and leaves some out. This sample has 90,000 to 120,000 clones; 60% to 80% occur once, and the top ten carry less than 2.5%. Sequencing was done on a sample of PBMCs. Every receptor here comes from a man aged 18 to 29 in good health and CMV-seronegative. CDR3s leave out the opening cysteine and the closing phenylalanine or tryptophan. Each record gives: V gene, clone size, J gene, CDR3 protein. Size is stated for part of the rows, as once, few or many counts, or as a class when the clone is expanded.

>TRBV7-3|-|TRBJ2-5
ASSPRGGVETQY
>TRBV6-6|few|TRBJ1-5
ASSYQGVRGNQPQH
>TRBV4-3|few|TRBJ1-2
ASSQRDSRYGYT
>TRBV18|once|TRBJ2-2
ASSPQFSTGLSGELF
>TRBV9|-|TRBJ1-2
ASSVGDRPDGYT
>TRBV5-4|-|TRBJ1-2
ASGRTGEGGYT
>TRBV6-5|-|TRBJ2-7
ASSYSGGDHSYEQY
>TRBV7-2|-|TRBJ2-7
ASSSQGAIFEQY
>TRBV11-2|-|TRBJ1-5
ASSLDLDRVNQPQH
>TRBV5-6|-|TRBJ2-5
ASTLENRGLSETQY
>TRBV4-3|few|TRBJ2-7
ASSQDLWYEQY
>TRBV6-5|-|TRBJ1-2
ASSLTQNYGYT
>TRBV7-9|few|TRBJ2-5
ASTQSTGGQETQY
>TRBV7-3|-|TRBJ2-2
ASSISGVNTGELF
>TRBV5-6|-|-
ASSLVNGAYEQY
>TRBV4-2|-|TRBJ1-3
ASSQDRGGATGNTIY
>TRBV5-1|-|TRBJ1-1
ASSLSPSGVNTEAF
>TRBV2|-|TRBJ2-5
ASFPSPDFQETQY
>TRBV6-5|-|TRBJ2-5
ASTPGRADQETQY
>TRBV27|-|TRBJ1-4
ASSWGQTGANEKLF
>TRBV19|-|TRBJ2-2
ASSIGRNTGELF
>TRBV5-1|medium-sized|TRBJ1-1
ASSSNRPIQGTEAF
>TRBV18|-|TRBJ1-4
ASSPKQGPNEKLF
>TRBV5-1|-|TRBJ2-7
ASTLGLAGLWGEQY
>TRBV5-4|few|TRBJ2-5
ASSLVRGETQY
>TRBV4-1|-|TRBJ2-5
ASSQGAGEGETQY
>TRBV4-1|-|TRBJ2-2
ASSQIPAAQGMVPGELF
>TRBV2|-|TRBJ2-5
ASSEDRRTQETQY
>TRBV5-1|-|TRBJ2-1
ASSRTSDEQF
>TRBV6-1|-|TRBJ1-2
ASSEGGSDYGYT
>TRBV12-5|-|TRBJ2-1
ASGFTGTGSPAYNEQF
>TRBV7-9|-|TRBJ2-7
SSSEWTAYEQY
>TRBV7-3|-|TRBJ2-1
ASSSTLFNEQF
>TRBV19|-|TRBJ1-1
ASSINRVTEAF
>TRBV12-5|few|TRBJ1-1
ASGTMNTEAF
>TRBV7-9|-|TRBJ1-5
ASSLGAQPQH
>TRBV4-1|-|TRBJ1-6
ASSQPSLIVGHSPLH
>TRBV6-5|-|TRBJ2-7
ATQGTSYEQY
>TRBV2|once|TRBJ1-2
ASIPDRANGYT
>TRBV7-3|-|TRBJ2-2
ASSSRTNTGELF
>TRBV27|-|TRBJ2-7
ASRPHGQGREQY
>TRBV7-8|few|TRBJ2-5
ASSSFGGGAQETQY
>TRBV7-9|few|TRBJ2-7
ASSLVGGQGAYEQY
>TRBV6-6|few|TRBJ1-4
ASSYTGWDEKLF
>TRBV27|-|TRBJ2-7
ASSLSILYEQY